The 28 T cell receptor beta chains below come from one sample, sequenced in a study of blood T cell repertoires in COVID-19. Profiled with immunoSEQ multiplex PCR; TCRdb holds only in-frame clones, not every one. Here the sample spans more than 65,000 clones, around 83% being singletons. The sequencing sample was made of peripheral blood. These receptors came from a woman aged 80 or over with acute or convalescent COVID-19.

This sequence joins TRBV14 and TRBJ1-2, with 7 bases aligning to TRBD1. This CDR3 is built from 16 residues. CDR1 and CDR2 from the germline V gene are SGHDN and FVKESK. V shed 0 bases and J 3 bases; nucleotides not matched to a gene: 7. The CDR3, as DNA: TGTGCCAGCAGCCAAGATTGGGGACAGATGGACTATGGCTACACCTTC. This translates into CASSQDWGQMDYGYTF.

On this clone: Other DNA sequences in the sample encode the same CDR3. V and J are TRBV7-9 and TRBJ2-7; 10 bases match TRBD1. This CDR3 has 14 amino acids. Trimming removed 5 bases from V and 2 bases from J; junction bases left unmatched: 3. CDR1 and CDR2 (germline): SEHNR, FQNEAQ (reference sequence). Written as DNA, the CDR3 is TGTGCCAGCAGCCCGGGACAGGGGACCTACGAGCAGTACTTC. Amino acid sequence: CASSPGQGTYEQYF.

The chain employs TRBV13 and TRBJ2-7; weak D call: TRBD2 (5 bases). With 5 bases removed from V and 6 bases from J, the gap between germline ends came to 20 bases. The CDR3 is 15 residues long. Germline lookup yields CDR1 PRHDT and CDR2 FYEKMQ (reference sequence). This CDR3 reads CASSARTVGESEQYF. The CDR3 DNA is TGTGCCAGCAGCGCCAGGACGGTGGGAGAAAGCGAGCAGTACTTC.

This clone was picked up a small number of times. CDR3 amino acids: CASSGWEGVGNTIYF. CDR3 DNA sequence: TGTGCCAGCAGTGGCTGGGAGGGGGTTGGAAACACCATATATTTT. The rearrangement joins TRBV25-1 to TRBJ1-3, with D tentatively TRBD1 (6 bases). CDR1 is MGHDK and CDR2 is SYGVNS in the germline V gene. The CDR3 spans 15 residues. V was pared by 4 bases and J by 3 bases, with 13 bases between.

V is TRBV7-8 and J is TRBJ2-3; a weak D match, TRBD2 (6 bases). Trimming cost V 0 bases and J 3 bases, with 16 bases left between them. The CDR3 is made up of 17 amino acids. Germline V gene lookup returns CDR1 SGHVS and CDR2 FQNEAQ. The chain's CDR3 is CASSLARLVVGTDTQYF. The CDR3 DNA is TGTGCCAGCAGCTTAGCGCGACTAGTTGTGGGGACAGATACGCAGTATTTT.

The V call is TRBV5-5, the J call TRBJ2-7; tentatively, D is TRBD1 (6 bases). Germline V gives CDR1 SGHKS, CDR2 YYEKEE (reference sequence). This CDR3 has 13 residues. Trimming pared 2 bases from V and 2 bases from J, leaving 8 bases between. The CDR3 sequence is CASSLQGAYEQYF. The CDR3 DNA reads as TGTGCCAGCAGCTTACAGGGTGCCTACGAGCAGTACTTC.

J is TRBJ2-1 and V is TRBV5-1; 9 bases agree with TRBD2. Germline V gene lookup returns CDR1 SGHRS and CDR2 YFSETQ. This CDR3 has 14 amino acids. The ends lost 0 bases at V and 9 bases at J; junction bases unmatched: 4. DNA of the CDR3: TGCGCCAGCAGCTTGGATAGCGGGGGAGGTGAGCAGTTCTTC. It encodes CASSLDSGGGEQFF.

The chain links TRBV3-1 (or the pseudogene TRBV3-2) to TRBJ2-5; 9 positions agree with TRBD2. Germline CDR1 reads LGHDT; CDR2 reads YNNKEL (reference sequence). The trim removed 4 bases at V and 7 bases at J, leaving 13 bases unmatched. The CDR3 extends over 16 amino acids. The CDR3 loop reads CASSPLAGLGDATQYF. The CDR3 nucleotides are TGTGCCAGCAGCCCGCTAGCGGGACTAGGGGACGCGACCCAGTACTTC.

The chain couples TRBV27 to TRBJ2-6; TRBD2 might be the D (5 bases). This CDR3 region has 16 residues. V was cut by 5 bases and J by 4 bases, with 15 bases left in between. The V gene's germline CDR1 is MNHEY and CDR2 SMNVEV (reference sequence). The CDR3 DNA sequence: TGTGCCAGCAGTCTCGACTATAAAACGGGGGCCAACGTCCTGACTTTC. This codes for CASSLDYKTGANVLTF.

V is TRBV23-1 and J is TRBJ1-1, with unresolved D. TRBV23-1 is an ORF for which the function is uncertain. Trimming removed 0 bases at V and 7 bases at J, with 12 bases between. The CDR3 is made up of 14 amino acids. This CDR3 reads CASSQSGDASEAFF. DNA for the CDR3: TGCGCCAGCAGTCAATCGGGAGACGCGAGTGAAGCTTTCTTT.

This clone has only a few counts. The rearrangement links TRBV7-9 to TRBJ1-5, with D maybe TRBD1 (6 bases). Trimming cost V 2 bases and J 1 base, with 9 bases left between them. The CDR3 is made up of 15 amino acids. Germline CDR1 SEHNR, CDR2 FQNEAQ (reference sequence). The DNA of the CDR3 is TGTGCCAGCAGCTTATCAGGGGACAGCAATCAGCCCCAGCATTTT. Translation gives CASSLSGDSNQPQHF.

J is TRBJ2-5 and V is TRBV4-2; D may be TRBD1 (6 bases). Germline loops: CDR1 LGHNA, CDR2 YNFKEQ. This CDR3 has 15 amino acids. Trimming removed 1 base from V and 0 bases from J, with 9 bases in between. This CDR3 reads CASSQGDRYQETQYF. CDR3 in DNA: TGTGCCAGCAGCCAAGGAGACAGGTACCAAGAGACCCAGTACTTC.

This clone was seen only once. The V gene is TRBV27, the J gene TRBJ1-2; 11 nucleotides line up with TRBD1. The CDR3 runs to 14 residues. The germline V gene encodes CDR1 MNHEY and CDR2 SMNVEV (reference sequence). Trimming took 6 bases from V and 5 from J; bases not matched to a gene: 5. CDR3 bases: TGTGCCAGCAGGGGGACAGGGGGAAGGTATGGCTACACCTTC. This gives the protein CASRGTGGRYGYTF.

The chain is built from TRBV12-5 and TRBJ2-1; 8 nucleotides line up with TRBD1. The CDR3 sequence is 15 residues long. Germline loops: CDR1 LGHNT, CDR2 FRNRAP. After removal of 4 bases from V and 10 bases from J, the junction contained 12 bases not matched to a gene. CDR3 sequence (DNA): TGTGCTAGTGGTTCGGACAGGGTAAGAGTGTCGGAGCAGTTCTTC. Its translation: CASGSDRVRVSEQFF.

Here the CDR3 reads CASSSLQAPTYNEQFF. DNA of the CDR3: TGTGCCAGCAGCTCTCTTCAGGCACCCACCTACAATGAGCAGTTCTTC. The chain joins TRBV5-6 to TRBJ2-1; D not resolved. Trimming cost V 3 bases and J 2 bases, with 15 bases left between them. Germline CDR1 reads SGHDT; CDR2 reads YYEEEE. The CDR3 spans 16 residues.

The V and J genes are TRBV19 and TRBJ1-1, with 8 bases fitting TRBD1. In germline, CDR1 is LNHDA, CDR2 SQIVND (reference sequence). CDR3 length: 13 amino acids. The ends lost 4 bases at V and 3 bases at J; junction bases unmatched: 1. This CDR3 is CASSKQGDTEAFF. In nucleotides, the CDR3 is TGTGCCAGTAGTAAACAGGGGGACACTGAAGCTTTCTTT.

This chain links TRBV12-3 or TRBV12-4 with TRBJ1-2; 8 bases are shared with TRBD1. The CDR3 has 13 amino acids. V shed 6 bases and J 3 bases; nucleotides not matched to a gene: 3. The CDR3 loop reads CASRSDRDYGYTF. DNA for the CDR3: TGTGCCAGCAGGTCGGACAGGGACTATGGCTACACCTTC.

The V and J genes are TRBV19 and TRBJ1-2, with 8 nucleotides matching TRBD1. The germline CDR1 and CDR2 sequences are LNHDA and SQIVND (reference sequence). With 7 bases clipped from V and 8 bases from J, the junction kept 15 bases outside the gene matches. There are 15 residues in the CDR3. The CDR3 loop reads CASNKPGGRSGGYTF. DNA of the CDR3: TGTGCCAGTAATAAGCCAGGGGGCCGTTCTGGCGGCTACACCTTC.

This chain links TRBV19 with TRBJ1-3; tentatively, D is TRBD1 (5 bases). The V gene lost 8 bases and the J gene lost 2 bases, with 22 bases spanning the gap. This CDR3 has 17 residues. Germline V gene data show CDR1 as LNHDA and CDR2 as SQIVND (reference sequence). Here the CDR3 reads CASLPAGLKGTGNTIYF. CDR3 in DNA: TGTGCCAGTCTCCCGGCAGGGTTAAAGGGAACTGGAAACACCATATATTTT. The variable domain in full, completed from reference TRBV19 and TRBJ1-3, reads DGGITQSPKYLFRKEGQNVTLSCEQNLNHDAMYWYRQDPGQGLRLIYYSQIVNDFQKGDIAEGYSVSREKKESFPLTVTSAQKNPTAFYLCASLPAGLKGTGNTIYFGEGSWLTVV.

The chain joins TRBV5-6 to TRBJ1-2, with D perhaps TRBD1 (6 bases). CDR1 is SGHDT and CDR2 is YYEEEE in the germline V gene. V was clipped by 5 bases and J by 4 bases, with 12 bases between them. The CDR3 consists of 13 residues. The CDR3 DNA reads as TGTGCCAGCAGGCCCAGGGGTCGCTATGGCTACACCTTC. It encodes CASRPRGRYGYTF.

The chain is built from TRBV5-1 and TRBJ1-4, with a weak D call TRBD1 (5 bases). The CDR3 covers 14 residues. Trimming cost V 4 bases and J 0 bases, with 7 bases left between them. Germline V lookup: CDR1 SGHRS, CDR2 YFSETQ. The CDR3: CASSQTATNEKLFF. Here the CDR3 DNA reads TGCGCCAGCAGCCAGACAGCAACTAATGAAAAACTGTTTTTT.

The chain carries TRBV3-1 (or the pseudogene TRBV3-2) and TRBJ2-3; D unclear. Germline lookup yields CDR1 LGHDT and CDR2 YNNKEL (reference sequence). The CDR3 is made up of 16 amino acids. V dropped 2 bases and J dropped 2 bases, with 14 bases sitting between them. The CDR3 nucleotides are TGTGCCAGCAGCCAAAGTTACGCTAGATCCACAGATACGCAGTATTTT. This codes for CASSQSYARSTDTQYF.

The chain links TRBV6-6 to TRBJ2-7, with D possibly being TRBD2 (5 bases). CDR1 is MNHNY and CDR2 is SVGAGI in the germline V gene (reference sequence). CDR3 size: 12 residues. V lost 6 bases and J 6 bases, leaving 12 bases between the germline ends. CDR3 nucleotide sequence: TGTGCCAGCAGCCAAACTAGACCCGAGCAGTACTTC. Amino acid sequence: CASSQTRPEQYF.

This rearrangement joins TRBV6-5 to TRBJ1-6; 9 bases agree with TRBD1. In germline, CDR1 is MNHEY, CDR2 SVGAGI. The J segment lost 7 bases and the V segment lost 8 bases, leaving 6 bases of the junction unmatched. The length of the CDR3 is 14 residues. The CDR3 nucleotides read TGTGCCAGCTGTCTGACAGGGGGGAATTCACCCCTCCACTTT. Residues: CASCLTGGNSPLHF.

This chain connects TRBV5-4 to TRBJ1-1, with D perhaps matching TRBD1 (6 bases). The V gene's germline CDR1 is SGHNT and CDR2 YYREEE (reference sequence). Trimming pared 4 bases from V and 7 bases from J, leaving 29 bases between. The CDR3 spans 18 residues. The CDR3 reads CASSLRRGVGGLGSEAFF. CDR3 sequence (DNA): TGTGCCAGCAGCCTCCGCCGGGGGGTAGGGGGACTCGGGAGTGAAGCTTTCTTT.

This clone was detected only once. This chain joins TRBV6-6 and TRBJ2-5; tentative D call: TRBD1 (5 bases). Germline V lookup: CDR1 MNHNY, CDR2 SVGAGI (reference sequence). V lost 5 bases to trimming and J lost 2 bases, with 9 bases between them. The CDR3 has 13 residues. DNA of the CDR3: TGTGCCAGCAGTCCAGGGTTTCAAGAGACCCAGTACTTC. Encoded protein: CASSPGFQETQYF.

The genes are TRBV19 and TRBJ1-1; 11 nucleotides line up with TRBD1. CDR3 size: 16 residues. Trimming removed 6 bases from V and 4 bases from J; junction bases left unmatched: 10. Germline CDR1 reads LNHDA; CDR2 reads SQIVND (reference sequence). This chain's CDR3 is CASSISSGTGGTEAFF. CDR3 coding DNA: TGTGCCAGTAGCATAAGCTCCGGGACAGGGGGCACTGAAGCTTTCTTT.

V gene TRBV5-1 combines with J gene TRBJ2-5; 7 bases are shared with TRBD1. The V segment lost 3 bases and the J segment 5 bases; nucleotides outside the gene matches: 10. Germline V gives CDR1 SGHRS, CDR2 YFSETQ. The CDR3 is 15 residues long. This CDR3 is CASSSSEGARETQYF. As DNA, the CDR3 is TGCGCCAGCAGCTCCTCAGAGGGGGCGCGGGAGACCCAGTACTTC.